These 27 T cell receptor beta chains originate from one sample sequenced in a study of blood T cell repertoires in COVID-19. The repertoire was sequenced with immunoSEQ multiplex PCR; TCRdb's copy has only in-frame clones and lacks some. The table shows some 260,000 clones, with about 91% occurring only once. The sequenced sample was peripheral blood. Every receptor here comes from a woman aged 25 to 39 with COVID-19, enrolled during active disease.

The chain is built from TRBV7-9 and TRBJ2-5; 11 nucleotides line up with TRBD1. The germline gives CDR1 SEHNR, CDR2 FQNEAQ (reference sequence). The CDR3 contains 14 residues. V shed 5 bases, J shed 2 bases, and the junction held 1 base outside the gene matches. This CDR3 reads CASSGTGGQETQYF. CDR3 sequence (DNA): TGTGCCAGCAGCGGGACAGGGGGGCAAGAGACCCAGTACTTC.

On this clone: In the same sample, other DNA sequences code for this CDR3. This chain connects TRBV6-2 or TRBV6-3 to TRBJ2-7, with 8 bases that match TRBD1. Germline V CDR1 and CDR2: MNHEY, SVGEGT. With 4 bases clipped from V and 3 bases from J, the junction kept 11 bases outside the gene matches. The CDR3 runs to 16 residues. CDR3 sequence (DNA): TGTGCCAGCAGTTGGGGGGTCGGCGGGACAGGCTACGAGCAGTACGTC. Protein sequence: CASSWGVGGTGYEQYV.

J is TRBJ1-3 and V is TRBV23-1; 7 nucleotides align to TRBD1. TRBV23-1 is placed among ORFs of uncertain function. Germline trimming cut 2 bases from V and 8 bases from J; bases unmatched to any gene: 27. This CDR3 has 21 amino acids. The CDR3 loop reads CASSQPQIVSTGSNVRDTIYF. The CDR3 region has the DNA TGCGCCAGCAGTCAACCCCAAATAGTATCGACAGGGTCTAACGTGCGGGACACCATATATTTT.

This clone has a single count. The rearrangement links TRBV6-2 or TRBV6-3 to TRBJ2-7; 8 bases agree with TRBD1. The CDR3 is made up of 15 amino acids. The V and J ends lost 6 bases and 6 bases, in that order; junction bases with no gene match: 13. Germline V CDR1 and CDR2: MNHEY, SVGEGT. CDR3 protein: CASSRGGRGQGEQYV. For the CDR3, the DNA is TGTGCCAGCAGCCGGGGCGGCAGGGGGCAAGGCGAGCAGTACGTC.

V gene TRBV15 combines with J gene TRBJ1-2, with D possibly being TRBD1 (6 bases). Trimming removed 2 bases at V and 8 bases at J, with 9 bases between. From germline, CDR1 is LNHNV and CDR2 YYDKDF (reference sequence). This CDR3 is 12 amino acids long. CDR3 protein: CATSRQTGGYTF. CDR3 sequence (DNA): TGTGCCACCAGCAGACAAACAGGGGGCTACACCTTC.

The rearrangement joins TRBV20-1 to TRBJ1-1; perhaps TRBD1 as D (6 bases). CDR1 DFQATT and CDR2 SNEGSKA come from the germline V gene (reference sequence). This CDR3 contains 13 residues. The V end was cut by 3 bases, the J end by 2 bases, with 10 bases between. CDR3 sequence (DNA): TGCAGTGCTAGTCACAGGGCAAACACTGAAGCTTTCTTT. Its translation: CSASHRANTEAFF.

This clone was found a few times. The J gene is TRBJ2-7, the V gene TRBV19; 8 nucleotides align to TRBD1. There are 15 residues in the CDR3. V was pared by 0 bases and J by 4 bases, with 5 bases of the junction left unmatched. Germline V gives CDR1 LNHDA, CDR2 SQIVND (reference sequence). In DNA form, the CDR3 reads TGTGCCAGTAGTATAGACGTAACAGGGGGGTACGAGCAGTACGTC. This encodes CASSIDVTGGYEQYV.

The J gene is TRBJ2-7, the V gene TRBV5-6; tentatively, D is TRBD1 (6 bases). Germline loops: CDR1 SGHDT, CDR2 YYEEEE. V was cut by 1 base and J by 7 bases, with 9 bases left in between. The CDR3 runs to 12 residues. In DNA form, the CDR3 reads TGTGCCAGCAGCTTGACAGGGCGTGAGCAGTACTTC. Its translation is CASSLTGREQYF. The whole variable domain, remainder taken from reference TRBV5-6 and TRBJ2-7, is DAGVTQSPTHLIKTRGQQVTLRCSPKSGHDTVSWYQQALGQGPQFIFQYYEEEERQRGNFPDRFSGHQFPNYSSELNVNALLLGDSALYLCASSLTGREQYFGPGTRLTVT.

V usage is TRBV19 and J usage is TRBJ2-5; 7 positions match TRBD2. Trimming cost V 2 bases and J 5 bases; bases outside gene matches: 11. CDR3 length: 16 amino acids. Germline values: CDR1 LNHDA, CDR2 SQIVND (reference sequence). As DNA, the CDR3 is TGTGCCAGTAGTATATCGGCGGGAGCGACCCCGGAGACCCAGTACTTC. Translated, it gives CASSISAGATPETQYF.

The chain employs TRBV7-9 and TRBJ1-1; D is undetermined. The germline gives CDR1 SEHNR, CDR2 FQNEAQ (reference sequence). Trimming stripped 3 bases from V and 4 bases from J, with 21 bases between. The CDR3 has 17 amino acids. CDR3 in DNA: TGTGCCAGCAGCTTGTCGGAGGTCGGGCCTCCCCCCACTGAAGCTTTCTTT. Residues: CASSLSEVGPPPTEAFF.

The gene calls are TRBV9 and TRBJ2-7; perhaps TRBD2 as D (5 bases). Germline V gene data show CDR1 as SGDLS and CDR2 as YYNGEE. V was clipped by 0 bases and J by 6 bases, with 16 bases between them. This CDR3 is 15 amino acids long. The chain's CDR3 is CASSVGASGLSEQYF. CDR3 nucleotides: TGTGCCAGCAGCGTAGGGGCCTCCGGACTTAGCGAGCAGTACTTC.

V usage is TRBV18 and J usage is TRBJ1-4, with D hard to call. CDR3 length equals 16 residues. The V and J ends lost 6 bases and 2 bases respectively, with 16 bases between them. Germline values: CDR1 KGHSH, CDR2 LQKENI. The CDR3 sequence is CASSPKRGWTNEKLFF. CDR3 sequence (DNA): TGTGCCAGCTCCCCCAAGCGTGGGTGGACTAATGAAAAACTGTTTTTT.

The chain is built from TRBV6-6 and TRBJ1-1, with D perhaps TRBD1 (5 bases). The V and J ends lost 5 bases and 3 bases respectively, with 13 bases between them. CDR1 is MNHNY and CDR2 is SVGAGI in the germline V gene (reference sequence). This CDR3 is 14 amino acids long. The CDR3 sequence is CASSPLRGDTEAFF. The CDR3 coding sequence is TGTGCCAGCAGTCCCCTCCGGGGGGACACTGAAGCTTTCTTT.

This chain links TRBV5-6 with TRBJ2-7, with D hard to call. The germline V and J ends were trimmed by 0 bases and 2 bases, with 12 bases remaining between them. CDR3 size: 15 residues. The germline CDR1 and CDR2 sequences are SGHDT and YYEEEE. The CDR3 loop is CASSLALQPPYEQYF. The CDR3 nucleotides are TGTGCCAGCAGCTTGGCCCTACAGCCCCCCTACGAGCAGTACTTC.

The chain's CDR3 is CASSESFPGQGARNEQFF. The CDR3 DNA follows: TGCGCCAGCAGTGAGTCGTTTCCGGGACAGGGGGCCCGGAATGAGCAGTTCTTC. The V call is TRBV10-1, the J call TRBJ2-1; 12 bases fit TRBD1. CDR3 size: 18 residues. CDR1 and CDR2 from the germline V gene are WNHNN and SYGVQD (reference sequence). The junction had 10 bases not matched to a gene; V was cut back by 0 bases and J by 7 bases.

The rearrangement uses TRBV28 and TRBJ1-5; 8 nucleotides agree with TRBD1. This CDR3 has 15 amino acids. Unmatched junction bases numbered 3, after V lost 4 bases and J lost 1 base. The germline V gene has CDR1 MDHEN and CDR2 SYDVKM. The CDR3 nucleotides read TGTGCCAGCAGTTACAGGGGGTTGAGCAATCAGCCCCAGCATTTT. Translating gives CASSYRGLSNQPQHF.

CDR3 nucleotide sequence: TGTGCCAGTAGTATAGCGGGGCAGGGGGGAGATACGCAGTATTTT. Its translation is CASSIAGQGGDTQYF. V gene TRBV19 combines with J gene TRBJ2-3; D might be TRBD1 (7 bases). Germline V gene lookup returns CDR1 LNHDA and CDR2 SQIVND (reference sequence). There are 15 residues in the CDR3. Between the trimmed V and J ends, which lost 1 base and 5 bases, there was a span of 13 bases.

The V and J genes are TRBV20-1 and TRBJ2-3; 14 bases match TRBD2. V shed 3 bases and J 4 bases; nucleotides not matched to a gene: 15. This CDR3 is 19 amino acids long. CDR1 and CDR2 (germline): DFQATT, SNEGSKA (reference sequence). The CDR3 here is CSASWTSGGPLTVADTQYF. For the CDR3, the DNA is TGCAGTGCTAGTTGGACTAGCGGGGGGCCATTAACGGTTGCAGATACGCAGTATTTT.

This clone was seen only a few times. This sequence joins TRBV2 and TRBJ2-7, with D possibly matching TRBD2 (5 bases). The CDR3 totals 14 residues. Germline V gene data show CDR1 as SNHLY and CDR2 as FYNNEI. V dropped 5 bases and J dropped 1 base, with 12 bases sitting between them. CDR3 nucleotide sequence: TGTGCCAGCAGTCTAGGACTCTTTTCCTACGAGCAGTACTTC. Its translation is CASSLGLFSYEQYF.

The rearrangement uses TRBV14 and TRBJ2-7; D uncertain. Germline V gene lookup returns CDR1 SGHDN and CDR2 FVKESK. The CDR3 is made up of 9 amino acids. The DNA for the CDR3 is TGTGCCAGCAGCCAAGTCCCTTCCGTC. Protein: CASSQVPSV.

Of note for this clone: The junction and the germline gene differ at one end; a read error may be behind it. The genes are TRBV29-1 and TRBJ1-2; 7 nucleotides match TRBD1. Germline V CDR1 and CDR2: SQVTM, ANQGSEA. The CDR3 loop spans 11 amino acids. CDR3 bases: TGCAGCGTTGACCCGGGACAGCGGATTGCCTTC. Its translation: CSVDPGQRIAF.

In regard to this clone: The germline gene is not matched at one end of the junction; a read error may be the cause. The chain employs TRBV2 and TRBJ2-1, with 9 bases identical to TRBD2. The CDR3 has 15 amino acids. Per the germline V gene, CDR1 is SNHLY and CDR2 is FYNNEI. The CDR3 region is CASSALAGTYNEQLF. In DNA, the CDR3 is TGTGCCAGCAGTGCCCTAGCGGGAACCTACAATGAGCAGCTCTTC.

This clone was seen a handful of times. V is TRBV6-5 and J is TRBJ2-2, with D maybe TRBD2 (6 bases). The CDR3 runs to 14 residues. With 8 bases removed from V and 0 bases from J, the gap between germline ends came to 10 bases. The germline gives CDR1 MNHEY, CDR2 SVGAGI. In DNA, the CDR3 is TGTGCCAGCCGGCGGGGACCGAACACCGGGGAGCTGTTTTTT. Translation gives CASRRGPNTGELFF.

Comments on this clone: One end of the junction fails to match germline, which may point to a read error. This sequence joins TRBV7-9 and TRBJ1-4; 8 bases map to TRBD1. Germline CDR1 is SEHNR and CDR2 is FQNEAQ (reference sequence). CDR3 size: 16 residues. CDR3 sequence reads: CASSLGQGGENEKLFF. For the CDR3, the DNA is TGTGCCAGCAGTTTAGGACAGGGTGGGGAAAATGAAAAACTGTTTTTT.

The chain has TRBV6-2 or TRBV6-3 and TRBJ1-2, with TRBD1 identical over 7 bases. V was clipped by 6 bases and J by 2 bases; unmatched bases: 3. The CDR3 sequence is 13 residues long. CDR1 MNHEY and CDR2 SVGEGT come from the germline V gene. The CDR3 region has the DNA TGTGCCAGCAGCCTGGGACAGAACTATGGCTACACCTTC. Its translation: CASSLGQNYGYTF.

The gene calls are TRBV24-1 and TRBJ2-6; 9 bases fit TRBD2. The CDR3 is 20 residues long. Germline V lookup: CDR1 KGHDR, CDR2 SFDVKD. The V gene end was trimmed by 5 bases and the J gene end by 0 bases; junction bases not matched to a gene: 13. The CDR3 sequence: CATSGGEGTSRNSGANVLTF. In nucleotides, the CDR3 is TGTGCCACCAGTGGCGGGGAAGGGACTAGCAGGAACTCTGGGGCCAACGTCCTGACTTTC.

This rearrangement joins TRBV7-9 to TRBJ2-1; D possibly corresponds to TRBD2 (6 bases). The germline V gene encodes CDR1 SEHNR and CDR2 FQNEAQ (reference sequence). The CDR3 totals 14 residues. The V end lost 7 bases, the J end lost 2 bases, and 12 bases lay between the germline ends. In DNA form, the CDR3 reads TGTGCCAGCAAAACGGGAGAGGCCTACAATGAGCAGTTCTTC. Its protein is CASKTGEAYNEQFF.